The 26 T cell receptor beta chains reported below all come from one sample, sequenced in a study of cytomegalovirus exposure and HLA in healthy donors. The PCR had 60 Vbeta and 13 Jbeta primers. Using immunoSEQ multiplex PCR, the repertoire was profiled, and TCRdb retains in-frame clones only, with some absent. In the table there are 160,000 or so clones, approximately 72% of which are singletons. The sample consisted of PBMCs. The receptors originated from a female donor in good health and CMV-seronegative.

The V gene is TRBV21-1, the J gene TRBJ2-1; TRBD1 is the table's D call, not checked against the DNA. TRBV21-1 is described as a pseudogene. The CDR3 loop spans 13 amino acids. The CDR3 nucleotides read TGTGCCAGCAGCAAAAGGGGGCGCAATGAGCAGTTCTTC. Translation: CASSKRGRNEQFF.

The chain couples TRBV4-3 to TRBJ2-2, with 9 bases aligning to TRBD1. This CDR3 has 15 residues. The V and J ends lost 1 base and 5 bases, in that order; junction bases with no gene match: 2. Germline loops: CDR1 LGHNA, CDR2 YSLEER. The CDR3 protein is CASSQGDRGTGELFF. The DNA of the CDR3 is TGCGCCAGCAGCCAAGGAGACAGGGGGACCGGGGAGCTGTTTTTT.

This clone was detected a few times. The V call is TRBV9, the J call TRBJ2-5; TRBD2 aligns across 13 bases. CDR3 size: 16 residues. Trimming cost V 4 bases and J 1 base; bases outside gene matches: 4. Germline-derived CDR1 and CDR2 are SGDLS and YYNGEE. CDR3 sequence: CASSSGLAGLQETQYF. The CDR3 bases are TGTGCCAGCAGCTCGGGACTAGCGGGACTCCAAGAGACCCAGTACTTC.

This rearrangement joins TRBV27 to TRBJ2-7; 11 bases align to TRBD1. The germline V gene has CDR1 MNHEY and CDR2 SMNVEV (reference sequence). J gave up 3 bases and V 8 bases, and 3 bases lay outside the gene matches. This CDR3 has 13 residues. CDR3 nucleotides: TGTGCCAGCGGGGGACAGGGGGACTACGAGCAGTACTTC. Its translation is CASGGQGDYEQYF.

The chain carries TRBV28 and TRBJ1-1, with D maybe TRBD1 (6 bases). V shed 10 bases and J shed 6 bases, with 18 bases lying between them. The germline V gene has CDR1 MDHEN and CDR2 SYDVKM. This CDR3 region has 13 residues. The CDR3 DNA sequence: TGTGCCACCTGGGGTGGGGGGGCGTCTGAAGCTTTCTTT. Protein sequence: CATWGGGASEAFF.

This clone was detected once. V and J are TRBV27 and TRBJ2-2; TRBD2 agrees at 9 bases. The V and J ends lost 7 bases and 1 base, in that order; junction bases with no gene match: 1. The germline gives CDR1 MNHEY, CDR2 SMNVEV (reference sequence). The CDR3 is 14 amino acids. CDR3 in amino acids: CASTTSGNTGELFF. CDR3 DNA: TGTGCCAGCACGACTAGCGGGAACACCGGGGAGCTGTTTTTT.

Notes on this clone: Germline and junction disagree at one end, which may indicate a read error. V is TRBV7-7 and J is TRBJ2-1; 7 nucleotides agree with TRBD2. The CDR3 spans 14 residues. Germline values: CDR1 SSHAT, CDR2 FNYEAQ (reference sequence). The CDR3 DNA reads TGTGCTAGCAGCTTAGGCGGGAGTTCTTATGAGCAGTTCTTC. Translating it yields CASSLGGSSYEQFF.

The chain joins TRBV10-1 to TRBJ2-1; the D gene is possibly TRBD1 (7 bases). Germline CDR1 and CDR2: WNHNN and SYGVQD (reference sequence). V lost 2 bases and J lost 9, with 11 bases in between. The CDR3 length is 13 residues. For the CDR3, the DNA is TGCGCCAGCAGTGAGATCCAGGGGGGTGAGCAGTTCTTC. Amino acids: CASSEIQGGEQFF.

The gene calls are TRBV18 and TRBJ1-1; 11 bases line up with TRBD1. V lost 3 bases, J lost 4 bases, and 7 bases stayed unmatched. Germline CDR1 reads KGHSH; CDR2 reads LQKENI. The CDR3 length is 16 residues. The CDR3 region has the DNA TGTGCCAGCTCACCCGGACAGGGGGCGCTGGGCACTGAAGCTTTCTTT. Its translation is CASSPGQGALGTEAFF.

The chain employs TRBV4-3 and TRBJ1-1; TRBD1 matches 7 bases. CDR1 and CDR2 (germline): LGHNA, YSLEER. V trimming: 4 bases; J trimming: 1 base; junction bases outside the gene matches: 6. The CDR3 is 15 residues long. The CDR3, as DNA: TGCGCCAGCAGCCCGCCGGGACAGAGGAACACTGAAGCTTTCTTT. This translates into CASSPPGQRNTEAFF.

The rearrangement links TRBV7-6 to TRBJ2-5; the D gene is possibly TRBD1 (6 bases). Germline assignment: CDR1 SGHVS and CDR2 FNYEAQ. CDR3 length: 15 residues. The V end was cut by 6 bases, the J end by 5 bases, with 19 bases between. As DNA, the CDR3 is TGTGCCAGCAGTCCTACAGGGCCCGCCGGGGAGACCCAGTACTTC. Translation gives CASSPTGPAGETQYF.

The CDR3 DNA reads as TGTGCCAGCAGTTTTGGGAGGGTGGCAGATACGCAGTATTTT. Translating gives CASSFGRVADTQYF. The V call is TRBV28, the J call TRBJ2-3, with 7 positions matching TRBD2. The CDR3 covers 14 residues. V dropped 3 bases and J dropped 4; count of bases not matched to a gene: 4. Germline CDR1 and CDR2: MDHEN and SYDVKM.

The gene calls are TRBV28 and TRBJ1-1; D is possibly TRBD1 (5 bases). Trimming cost V 3 bases and J 5 bases, with 13 bases left between them. Germline V gene data show CDR1 as MDHEN and CDR2 as SYDVKM. This CDR3 has 14 amino acids. CDR3 region: CASSFMAGKTEAFF. DNA for the CDR3: TGTGCCAGCAGTTTTATGGCAGGGAAGACTGAAGCTTTCTTT.

The chain employs TRBV11-3 and TRBJ2-1; 12 positions agree with TRBD2. After removal of 5 bases from V and 7 bases from J, the junction contained 6 bases not matched to a gene. Germline CDR1 reads SGHNT; CDR2 reads YENEEA. The CDR3 is 15 amino acids. The CDR3 is CASSPTSGRLNEQFF. CDR3 DNA sequence: TGTGCCAGCAGCCCGACTAGCGGGAGATTAAATGAGCAGTTCTTC.

In its sample, this clone was seen a few times. The gene calls are TRBV5-6 and TRBJ2-7; TRBD1 agrees at 7 bases. V dropped 4 bases and J dropped 3; count of bases not matched to a gene: 4. Germline V CDR1 and CDR2: SGHDT, YYEEEE. This CDR3 has 13 amino acids. The DNA of the CDR3 is TGTGCCAGCAGCCCGGACAGGAACTACGAGCAGTACTTC. Amino acids: CASSPDRNYEQYF.

The chain employs TRBV5-4 and TRBJ2-7; a weak D match, TRBD1 (6 bases). The CDR3 has 12 residues. Germline assignment: CDR1 SGHNT and CDR2 YYREEE (reference sequence). Trimming left V 4 bases short and J 6 bases short, with 11 bases between. For the CDR3, the DNA is TGTGCCAGCAGCGCAACAGGGTTCGAGCAGTACTTC. It specifies CASSATGFEQYF.

The V gene is TRBV19, the J gene TRBJ2-1, with 8 nucleotides matching TRBD2. Germline V CDR1 and CDR2: LNHDA, SQIVND (reference sequence). The V segment lost 1 base and the J segment 11 bases; nucleotides outside the gene matches: 10. This CDR3 has 15 amino acids. CDR3 nucleotide sequence: TGTGCCAGTAGTATAGGGACTAGCATTGCCCTGAAGCAGTTCTTC. Translation gives CASSIGTSIALKQFF.

The chain couples TRBV4-3 to TRBJ2-2; 8 bases align to TRBD1. Germline CDR1 reads LGHNA; CDR2 reads YSLEER. The CDR3 has 18 amino acids. With V trimmed by 0 bases and J by 6 bases, 12 bases remained unmatched. The CDR3 nucleotides are TGCGCCAGCAGCCAAGATTTAATAGGGCAGGGGGCCGCCGGGGAGCTGTTTTTT. Its translation is CASSQDLIGQGAAGELFF.

The chain links TRBV7-3 to TRBJ2-1, with D possibly matching TRBD1 (6 bases). Trimming shortened V by 6 bases and J by 0 bases, and 15 bases separated the two germline ends. The CDR3 spans 16 residues. CDR1 is SGHTA and CDR2 is FQGTGA in the germline V gene. The CDR3 sequence: CASRVQGTSSYNEQFF. The CDR3 coding sequence is TGTGCCAGCAGGGTCCAGGGGACCTCCTCCTACAATGAGCAGTTCTTC.

The DNA for the CDR3 is TGTGCCAGTAGTTCCCCGTCGGGTCAAGAGACCCAGTACTTC. Amino acids: CASSSPSGQETQYF. V and J are TRBV19 and TRBJ2-5; D not certain. The CDR3 has 14 residues. The V gene lost 5 bases and the J gene lost 2 bases, with 12 bases spanning the gap. Germline lookup yields CDR1 LNHDA and CDR2 SQIVND (reference sequence). The complete variable domain, with remaining parts taken from reference TRBV19 and TRBJ2-5, reads DGGITQSPKYLFRKEGQNVTLSCEQNLNHDAMYWYRQDPGQGLRLIYYSQIVNDFQKGDIAEGYSVSREKKESFPLTVTSAQKNPTAFYLCASSSPSGQETQYFGPGTRLLVL.

This clone has a single count. The chain links TRBV19 to TRBJ1-6, with D possibly matching TRBD1 (6 bases). Trimming shortened V by 6 bases and J by 1 base, and 10 bases separated the two germline ends. The germline V gene has CDR1 LNHDA and CDR2 SQIVND (reference sequence). This CDR3 is 15 amino acids long. The CDR3 spells CASREDRSYNSPLHF. The CDR3, as DNA: TGTGCCAGTAGGGAAGACAGGTCCTATAATTCACCCCTCCACTTT. The complete variable domain, with remaining parts taken from reference TRBV19 and TRBJ1-6, reads DGGITQSPKYLFRKEGQNVTLSCEQNLNHDAMYWYRQDPGQGLRLIYYSQIVNDFQKGDIAEGYSVSREKKESFPLTVTSAQKNPTAFYLCASREDRSYNSPLHFGNGTRLTVT.

V and J are TRBV7-9 and TRBJ1-1; D unclear. Germline V CDR1 and CDR2: SEHNR, FQNEAQ (reference sequence). The CDR3 loop spans 14 amino acids. V was clipped by 3 bases and J by 1 base, with 9 bases between them. CDR3 loop: CASSLRDTNTEAFF. The CDR3 nucleotides read TGTGCCAGCAGCTTGAGAGACACGAACACTGAAGCTTTCTTT.

The V call is TRBV19, the J call TRBJ2-2; 9 positions agree with TRBD1. J lost 5 bases, V lost 6 bases, and 16 bases had no gene match. The CDR3 contains 18 residues. Germline assignment: CDR1 LNHDA and CDR2 SQIVND (reference sequence). CDR3 DNA sequence: TGTGCCAGTAGACCCCCGGGACAGGGCTCGTGGGGGACCGGGGAGCTGTTTTTT. Protein sequence: CASRPPGQGSWGTGELFF.

The chain uses TRBV28 and TRBJ2-7; 7 positions match TRBD2. CDR1 is MDHEN, CDR2 SYDVKM, per germline. There are 15 residues in the CDR3. The ends lost 8 bases at V and 3 bases at J; junction bases unmatched: 13. CDR3 protein: CASRTREGRGYEQYF. Written as DNA, the CDR3 is TGTGCCAGCCGGACCAGGGAGGGCCGGGGCTACGAGCAGTACTTC.

The chain couples TRBV4-1 to TRBJ2-5, with D possibly matching TRBD1 (6 bases). The CDR3 is made up of 13 amino acids. CDR1 and CDR2 from the germline V gene are MGHRA and YSYEKL. V lost 6 bases to trimming and J lost 3 bases, with 11 bases between them. CDR3: CASSRGSEETQYF. CDR3 nucleotide sequence: TGCGCCAGCAGTAGGGGGAGTGAAGAGACCCAGTACTTC.

V and J are TRBV29-1 and TRBJ2-7; the D gene is possibly TRBD2 (6 bases). Germline lookup yields CDR1 SQVTM and CDR2 ANQGSEA. CDR3 size: 13 residues. Trimming left V 5 bases short and J 3 bases short, with 14 bases between. CDR3 loop: CSVSGTLYYEQYF. The CDR3 DNA follows: TGCAGCGTTTCCGGGACTTTATACTACGAGCAGTACTTC.